The T cell receptor beta chain under discussion was sequenced for a study of response to subunit inactivated influenza vaccine. The CDR3 has 15 amino acids. Germline CDR1 LNHNV, CDR2 YYDKDF (reference sequence). The V end lost 5 bases, the J end lost 1 base, and 11 bases lay between the germline ends. Via MiXCR, TCRdb re-called the RT-PCR reads, giving one row per CDR3 protein. This sample has about 540,000 distinct CDR3 sequences, with roughly 23% found just once. This clonotype was detected only a few times. This sample was shared with a second study, whose subject was T cells expressing NK-cell markers. That paper adds: UMIs were included in TCR beta cDNA generated by 5'RACE template switching. Repertoire data for TCR beta were derived from sorted T cells (CD3+CD56+NKG2C+, CD3+CD56+NKG2C- and CD3+CD56-NKG2C+). CD8+ T cells in over five donors included dominant NKG2C+ clonotypes at about 1.0-7.0%. Leadership of the CD3+CD56-NKG2C+ fraction also belonged to these clonotypes in several donors.

This clonotype was sampled from a man in his forties or fifties who received an inactivated influenza vaccine. This rearrangement joins TRBV15 to TRBJ2-2; D perhaps matches TRBD1 (6 bases). Material: CD4+ T cells sorted from PBMCs, obtained about 11 days after vaccination. The CDR3 nucleotides read TGTGCCACCAGCCGCTGGACAGAGAACACCGGGGAGCTGTTTTTT. Its translation: CATSRWTENTGELFF.